This TCR beta chain was captured in a study of blood T cell repertoires in COVID-19 (dated by TCRdb to 2020 to 2021). General notes on the study: Samples covering the acute and convalescent phases of COVID-19 were provided by collaborators in the United States, Italy and Spain. Nearly every sample came with metadata listing a de-identified subject ID, COVID-19 status, age in years and sex. The samples were drawn from two sources: the first 160 participants of the ongoing ImmuneRACE study, and 1,200 or so subjects contributed by 6 global collaborators. The material from the prospective study consisted of cDNA or gDNA derived from T cells, B-cell-depleted T cells, or PBMCs. Where available, HLA class I and class II types were obtained from metadata supplied by the sample provider rather than from assay-based typing. Deeply sampled blood TCRbeta repertoires from subjects exposed to, actively infected with, or recovered from COVID-19 were included in the dataset. A freely available public database, intended as a resource for researchers studying the immune response to SARS-CoV-2, is where the repertoires were released.

Broad study findings and their caveats: The quantity of clinical and demographic metadata differed by source and by participant and was supplied without curation.

TCRbeta CDR3 regions were amplified from genomic DNA by means of the immunoSEQ Assay, a bias-controlled multiplex PCR. The original methods were these. The number of nucleated cells in each sample was estimated from the amplification of reference gene primers within the assay. Sequence reads were collapsed and filtered to measure the absolute abundance of every unique TCRbeta CDR3 rearrangement. For each sample, productive Simpson clonality was calculated by taking the square root of Simpson's diversity index across productive rearrangements. In its TCRdb copy, this immuneACCESS table keeps in-frame sequences only and misses some clones. Where compared with another copy, unresolved V genes explain less than half of these, and the others have no known cause. D and trimming come from the DNA, and the V and J calls and clone size come from that table. This sample gives over 130,000 clones in total; 60% to 80% of them show up just once. The ten largest clones represent around 3% of the sample.

V is shortened by 5 bases, J by 1 base, and the region joining them spans 11 bases. Sequences MNHEY (CDR1) and SVGEGT (CDR2) are obtained from the germline V gene. The CDR3 covers 14 residues, taking in both the cysteine and the phenylalanine. Only the CDR3 portion is preserved as DNA: 42 bases, with reading frame beginning at the first base. A note on this clone: Its antigen is not yet known. It has no much larger one-base neighbor in the sample; base qualities were not kept.

In the prospective study, participants were 18 to 89 years old, resided in about two dozen geographic areas of the United States, and were enrolled through a virtual design. In the prospective study, cohorts were assigned on the basis of participant-reported clinical history obtained from a screening survey and a study questionnaire. Recovered participants in ImmuneRACE Cohort 3 were defined by two consecutive negative NP/OP PCR tests, clearance by a healthcare professional, or resolution of symptoms. Each participant in the prospective study had whole blood, serum and a nasopharyngeal or oropharyngeal swab collected by mobile phlebotomists. Additional blood draws and questionnaires over an approximately 2-month period could optionally be provided by prospective study participants. Blood samples from the prospective study were shipped frozen or at room temperature prior to DNA extraction.

Sequencing used PBMCs or T cells enriched from blood (not recorded which). The chain joins TRBV6-2 or TRBV6-3 to TRBJ2-5; the D gene remains uncertain. The sequence came from a woman in her 50s who had recovered from COVID-19. The CDR3 protein: CASSPPTVQETQYF. The nucleotides are TGTGCCAGCAGTCCCCCAACGGTCCAAGAGACCCAGTACTTC.